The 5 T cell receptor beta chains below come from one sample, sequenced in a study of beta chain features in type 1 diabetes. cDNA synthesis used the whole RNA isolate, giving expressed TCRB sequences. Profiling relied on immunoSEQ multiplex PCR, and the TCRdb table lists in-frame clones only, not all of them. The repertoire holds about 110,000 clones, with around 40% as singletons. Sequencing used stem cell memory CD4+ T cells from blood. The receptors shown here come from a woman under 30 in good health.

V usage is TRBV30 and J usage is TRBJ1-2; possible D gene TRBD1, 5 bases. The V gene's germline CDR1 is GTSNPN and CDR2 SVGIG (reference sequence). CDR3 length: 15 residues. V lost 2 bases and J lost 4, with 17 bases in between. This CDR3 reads CAWSRGEPRTYGYTF. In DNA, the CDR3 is TGTGCCTGGAGTCGGGGGGAGCCACGAACCTATGGCTACACCTTC.

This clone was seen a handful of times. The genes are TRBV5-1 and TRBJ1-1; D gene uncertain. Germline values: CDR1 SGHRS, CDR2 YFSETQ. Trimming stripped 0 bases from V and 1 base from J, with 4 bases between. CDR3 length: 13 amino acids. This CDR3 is CASSLAENTEAFF. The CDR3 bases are TGCGCCAGCAGCTTGGCAGAGAACACTGAAGCTTTCTTT.

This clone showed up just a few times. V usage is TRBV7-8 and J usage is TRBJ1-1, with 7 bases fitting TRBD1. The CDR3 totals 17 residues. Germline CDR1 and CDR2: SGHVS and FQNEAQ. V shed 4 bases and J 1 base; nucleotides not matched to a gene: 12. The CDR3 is CASSYLTGTLGNTEAFF. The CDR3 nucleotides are TGTGCCAGCAGCTACTTGACAGGGACATTGGGGAACACTGAAGCTTTCTTT.

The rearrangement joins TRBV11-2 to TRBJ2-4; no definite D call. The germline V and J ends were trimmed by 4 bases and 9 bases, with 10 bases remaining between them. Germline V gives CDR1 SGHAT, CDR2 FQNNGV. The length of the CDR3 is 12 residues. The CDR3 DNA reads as TGTGCCAGCAGCTACGCCAGTGGCATTCAGTACTTC. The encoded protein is CASSYASGIQYF.

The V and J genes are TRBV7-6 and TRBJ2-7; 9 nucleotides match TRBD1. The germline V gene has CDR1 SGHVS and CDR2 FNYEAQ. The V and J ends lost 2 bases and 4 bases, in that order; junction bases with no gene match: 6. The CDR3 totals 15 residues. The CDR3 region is CASSLRTTGGYEQYF. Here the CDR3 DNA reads TGTGCCAGCAGCTTAAGGACGACAGGGGGTTACGAGCAGTACTTC.